The 26 T cell receptor beta chains given below trace back to one sample, sequenced in a study of T cell clones after liver transplantation. Profiling relied on immunoSEQ multiplex PCR, and the TCRdb table lists in-frame clones only, not all of them. Here the sample spans just over 60,000 clones, around 75% being singletons. The source material was CD4+ T cells from blood, sampled before liver transplant. Receptors were obtained from a human donor who received a liver transplant.

CDR3 DNA: TGTGCCAGCAGCCTAACGGGACAGGGGAGGGAGCAGTACTTC. Protein sequence: CASSLTGQGREQYF. The genes are TRBV6-6 and TRBJ2-7; 10 bases line up with TRBD1. The CDR3 sequence is 14 residues long. V lost 6 bases, J lost 7 bases, and 9 bases stayed unmatched. Germline-derived CDR1 and CDR2 are MNHNY and SVGAGI (reference sequence).

This clone was seen more than once but under ten times. CDR3 sequence (DNA): TGTGCCAGCAGCTTGTTCGAGGTGGCCGGGGAGCTGTTTTTT. This encodes CASSLFEVAGELFF. The V gene is TRBV5-4, the J gene TRBJ2-2; D uncertain. The germline gives CDR1 SGHNT, CDR2 YYREEE (reference sequence). This CDR3 region has 14 residues. V lost 1 base to trimming and J lost 6 bases, with 10 bases between them.

This clone was detected a few times. The genes are TRBV18 and TRBJ1-3, with 11 bases identical to TRBD1. Germline V gene lookup returns CDR1 KGHSH and CDR2 LQKENI. The length of the CDR3 is 17 residues. V shed 5 bases and J 1 base; nucleotides not matched to a gene: 7. The DNA for the CDR3 is TGTGCCAGCTCATACGGACAGGGGGCCGGTTCTGGAAACACCATATATTTT. It encodes CASSYGQGAGSGNTIYF.

The chain is built from TRBV7-9 and TRBJ1-1, with 8 bases fitting TRBD1. Germline CDR1 and CDR2: SEHNR and FQNEAQ (reference sequence). Germline trimming cut 2 bases from V and 7 bases from J; bases unmatched to any gene: 3. The CDR3 runs to 13 residues. Here the CDR3 DNA reads TGTGCCAGCAGCTTAAGTGGGACAGGTGAAGCTTTCTTT. It is translated as CASSLSGTGEAFF.

The count of this clone is one. The chain joins TRBV28 to TRBJ2-3; 7 nucleotides line up with TRBD2. This CDR3 has 15 amino acids. From germline, CDR1 is MDHEN and CDR2 SYDVKM. V lost 5 bases to trimming and J lost 5 bases; unmatched junction nucleotides: 10. DNA of the CDR3: TGTGCCAGCAGTCCCACCAGCGGGGTCGAAGATACGCAGTATTTT. It yields the protein CASSPTSGVEDTQYF.

This clone was observed a few times. J is TRBJ1-5 and V is TRBV5-5; possible D gene TRBD1, 6 bases. Trimming stripped 0 bases from V and 4 bases from J, with 8 bases between. This CDR3 has 14 amino acids. CDR1 is SGHKS and CDR2 is YYEKEE in the germline V gene (reference sequence). The CDR3 region has the DNA TGTGCCAGCAGCTTGGAACAGGGAAATCAGCCCCAGCATTTT. This codes for CASSLEQGNQPQHF. Drawing the rest from reference TRBV5-5 and TRBJ1-5, the complete variable domain is DAGVTQSPTHLIKTRGQQVTLRCSPISGHKSVSWYQQVLGQGPQFIFQYYEKEERGRGNFPDRFSARQFPNYSSELNVNALLLGDSALYLCASSLEQGNQPQHFGDGTRLSIL.

Turning to this clone: Other DNA sequences within the sample encode an identical CDR3. The chain has TRBV6-5 and TRBJ2-7; the D is unclear. V lost 3 bases, J lost 5 bases, and 5 bases lay in between. CDR3 length: 11 amino acids. CDR1 and CDR2 from the germline V gene are MNHEY and SVGAGI. This CDR3 is CASSYLHEQYF. The CDR3 region has the DNA TGTGCCAGCAGTTATCTTCACGAGCAGTACTTC.

The chain carries TRBV5-1 and TRBJ2-1; 15 positions agree with TRBD2. Germline-derived CDR1 and CDR2 are SGHRS and YFSETQ. CDR3 length equals 14 residues. The V segment lost 4 bases and the J segment 15 bases; nucleotides outside the gene matches: 8. The chain's CDR3 is CASSIGTSGGQGFF. In DNA form, the CDR3 reads TGCGCCAGCAGCATCGGGACTAGCGGGGGGCAGGGGTTCTTC. Drawing the rest from reference TRBV5-1 and TRBJ2-1, the complete variable domain is KAGVTQTPRYLIKTRGQQVTLSCSPISGHRSVSWYQQTPGQGLQFLFEYFSETQRNKGNFPGRFSGRQFSNSRSEMNVSTLELGDSALYLCASSIGTSGGQGFFGPGTRLTVL.

V is TRBV30 and J is TRBJ1-4, with a tentative D call TRBD1 (5 bases). The CDR3 is made up of 14 amino acids. In germline, CDR1 is GTSNPN, CDR2 SVGIG (reference sequence). V shed 2 bases and J shed 4 bases, with 11 bases lying between them. The CDR3 region has the DNA TGTGCCTGGAGTTCGGGACTGAATAATGAAAAACTGTTTTTT. Translation gives CAWSSGLNNEKLFF.

The chain couples TRBV7-9 to TRBJ1-1; unclear D gene. This CDR3 is built from 11 residues. Per the germline V gene, CDR1 is SEHNR and CDR2 is FQNEAQ (reference sequence). V was trimmed by 10 bases and J by 7 bases, leaving 13 bases between them. CDR3 nucleotide sequence: TGTGCCATCCCCGGTGAGGTTGAAGCTTTCTTT. Its translation: CAIPGEVEAFF. The complete variable domain, with remaining parts taken from reference TRBV7-9 and TRBJ1-1, reads DTGVSQNPRHKITKRGQNVTFRCDPISEHNRLYWYRQTLGQGPEFLTYFQNEAQLEKSRLLSDRFSAERPKGSFSTLEIQRTEQGDSAMYLCAIPGEVEAFFGQGTRLTVV.

This chain uses TRBV4-2 with TRBJ1-1; D ambiguous. Trimming cost V 0 bases and J 1 base, with 6 bases left between them. The CDR3 runs 14 residues. Germline loops: CDR1 LGHNA, CDR2 YNFKEQ. CDR3 residues: CASSQEYKNTEAFF. The CDR3 DNA follows: TGTGCCAGCAGCCAAGAGTACAAGAACACTGAAGCTTTCTTT.

The chain has TRBV6-1 and TRBJ1-6; D gene unclear. V was trimmed by 6 bases and J by 10 bases, leaving 7 bases between them. This CDR3 has 11 residues. CDR1 and CDR2 from the germline V gene are MNHNS and SASEGT. The CDR3 nucleotides read TGTGCCAGCAGGGAGGTGTCACCCCTCCACTTT. Protein sequence: CASREVSPLHF.

A few counts support this clone. The chain combines TRBV7-6 with TRBJ2-3, with D possibly TRBD1 on 6 matching bases. Per the germline V gene, CDR1 is SGHVS and CDR2 is FNYEAQ. Trimming removed 3 bases at V and 6 bases at J, with 10 bases between. The CDR3 is made up of 13 amino acids. The chain's CDR3 is CASSLGARDTQYF. The DNA of the CDR3 is TGTGCCAGCAGCTTGGGGGCTAGGGATACGCAGTATTTT. Full variable domain (rest looked up from reference TRBV7-6 and TRBJ2-3): GAGVSQSPRYKVTKRGQDVALRCDPISGHVSLYWYRQALGQGPEFLTYFNYEAQQDKSGLPNDRFSAERPEGSISTLTIQRTEQRDSAMYRCASSLGARDTQYFGPGTRLTVL.

The rearrangement links TRBV6-1 to TRBJ1-2, with a possible D match to TRBD1 (6 bases). With 4 bases removed from V and 0 bases from J, the gap between germline ends came to 18 bases. CDR1 MNHNS and CDR2 SASEGT come from the germline V gene. The CDR3 loop spans 17 amino acids. The CDR3 DNA is TGTGCCAGCAGTGGTCGGTGGACAGCCTTTTCTAACTATGGCTACACCTTC. It translates to CASSGRWTAFSNYGYTF.

CDR3 residues: CASSQFPGAQSANTGELFF. The CDR3 DNA is TGTGCCAGCAGCCAATTCCCGGGAGCCCAAAGCGCGAACACCGGGGAGCTGTTTTTT. The rearrangement uses TRBV7-9 and TRBJ2-2, with D perhaps matching TRBD2 (6 bases). In germline, CDR1 is SEHNR, CDR2 FQNEAQ (reference sequence). Trimming left V 5 bases short and J 0 bases short, with 22 bases between. This CDR3 region has 19 residues. The full variable domain, in which reference TRBV7-9 and TRBJ2-2 provide the parts outside the CDR3, is DTGVSQNPRHKITKRGQNVTFRCDPISEHNRLYWYRQTLGQGPEFLTYFQNEAQLEKSRLLSDRFSAERPKGSFSTLEIQRTEQGDSAMYLCASSQFPGAQSANTGELFFGEGSRLTVL.

This chain uses TRBV7-8 with TRBJ2-2; TRBD1 is a possible D gene (6 bases). V lost 3 bases to trimming and J lost 4 bases, with 18 bases between them. CDR1 and CDR2 from the germline V gene are SGHVS and FQNEAQ. The CDR3 is made up of 17 amino acids. CDR3 coding DNA: TGTGCCAGCAGCTTTCCCCTCCGGACAGACCCCACCGGGGAGCTGTTTTTT. This gives the protein CASSFPLRTDPTGELFF.

In its sample, this clone was seen a few times. This chain connects TRBV6-5 to TRBJ2-7, with 9 bases that match TRBD1. Trimming took 0 bases from V and 1 from J; bases not matched to a gene: 1. Germline CDR1 MNHEY, CDR2 SVGAGI. This CDR3 contains 15 residues. CDR3 in amino acids: CASSYSGQGSYEQYF. DNA of the CDR3: TGTGCCAGCAGTTACTCCGGACAGGGGTCCTACGAGCAGTACTTC.

The gene calls are TRBV7-7 and TRBJ1-1, with D perhaps matching TRBD1 (5 bases). The CDR3 is made up of 16 amino acids. CDR1 SSHAT and CDR2 FNYEAQ come from the germline V gene (reference sequence). Between the trimmed V and J ends, which lost 3 bases and 3 bases, there was a span of 17 bases. CDR3 region: CASSFTGEEWDTEAFF. The DNA of the CDR3 is TGTGCCAGCAGCTTCACGGGGGAAGAGTGGGACACTGAAGCTTTCTTT.

The rearrangement uses TRBV5-6 and TRBJ1-2; TRBD1 is a possible D gene (6 bases). V lost 1 base and J 2 bases, leaving 12 bases between the germline ends. The CDR3 is 15 amino acids. The germline gives CDR1 SGHDT, CDR2 YYEEEE. CDR3: CASSLYVTGNYGYTF. The CDR3, as DNA: TGTGCCAGCAGCTTGTATGTTACAGGGAACTATGGCTACACCTTC.

The chain employs TRBV10-2 and TRBJ2-3; D possibly corresponds to TRBD1 (5 bases). V lost 5 bases to trimming and J lost 1 base, with 13 bases between them. Germline CDR1 and CDR2: WSHSY and SAAADI. The CDR3 runs to 15 residues. The CDR3 protein is CASSSGLLGTDTQYF. The CDR3 DNA is TGCGCCAGCAGTTCAGGGCTGCTGGGCACAGATACGCAGTATTTT.

The chain recombines TRBV6-5 with TRBJ2-1, with D tentatively TRBD2 (7 bases). V was shortened by 2 bases and J by 10 bases, with 12 bases between the two germline ends. Germline CDR1 reads MNHEY; CDR2 reads SVGAGI. CDR3 length: 13 residues. The CDR3 loop is CASSYQGGGEQFF. The CDR3 coding sequence is TGTGCCAGCAGTTACCAAGGGGGGGGCGAGCAGTTCTTC.

The chain joins TRBV19 to TRBJ2-2; 9 bases are a match to TRBD1. With V trimmed by 6 bases and J by 5 bases, 7 bases remained unmatched. Germline values: CDR1 LNHDA, CDR2 SQIVND (reference sequence). CDR3 length: 15 amino acids. As DNA, the CDR3 is TGTGCCAGTAGCCGGGACAGGGCGGGAACCGGGGAGCTGTTTTTT. It yields the protein CASSRDRAGTGELFF.

This rearrangement joins TRBV5-8 to TRBJ1-5, with 7 bases aligning to TRBD1. CDR1 SGHTS and CDR2 YDEGEE come from the germline V gene. V dropped 9 bases and J dropped 6; count of bases not matched to a gene: 9. The CDR3 covers 13 residues. DNA for the CDR3: TGTGCCACCGGCGACAGGGTGGCTCAGCCCCAGCATTTT. Its translation: CATGDRVAQPQHF. The variable domain in full, completed from reference TRBV5-8 and TRBJ1-5, reads EAGVTQSPTHLIKTRGQQATLRCSPISGHTSVYWYQQALGLGLQFLLWYDEGEERNRGNFPPRFSGRQFPNYSSELNVNALELEDSALYLCATGDRVAQPQHFGDGTRLSIL.

V is TRBV4-2 and J is TRBJ1-6; perhaps TRBD1 as D (5 bases). Germline-derived CDR1 and CDR2 are LGHNA and YNFKEQ. V was trimmed by 0 bases and J by 1 base, leaving 13 bases between them. This CDR3 has 18 amino acids. CDR3 coding DNA: TGTGCCAGCAGCCAAGAAGCCTCTGGGGGGTCCTATAATTCACCCCTCCACTTT. Its protein product is CASSQEASGGSYNSPLHF.

The chain joins TRBV6-6 to TRBJ1-2, with 10 bases identical to TRBD1. This CDR3 comprises 16 residues. The V and J ends lost 6 bases and 4 bases, in that order; junction bases with no gene match: 11. Germline values: CDR1 MNHNY, CDR2 SVGAGI (reference sequence). CDR3 DNA sequence: TGTGCCAGCAGCCCCGACTATGGGACAGGGGCCTATGGCTACACCTTC. Translating it yields CASSPDYGTGAYGYTF.

This clone has only a few counts. The chain links TRBV5-1 to TRBJ1-1; TRBD1 agrees at 7 bases. Germline CDR1 reads SGHRS; CDR2 reads YFSETQ. V gave up 7 bases and J gave up 4 bases; unmatched junction bases: 10. CDR3 size: 14 residues. CDR3 coding DNA: TGCGCCAGCTCTCGACAGGGCGAAATCACTGAAGCTTTCTTT. It codes for CASSRQGEITEAFF.